This record looks at one TCR beta chain sequence and its context. Its matching antigen is unknown. The data belong to a study of cytomegalovirus exposure and HLA in healthy donors. General observations from the study: The study labeled under 200 TCR beta chains cytomegalovirus-associated. Most observed TCR sequences were rare, whereas some public TCRs were detected in many donors. Among the CMV-associated chains, three were confirmed in vitro as specific for CMV antigens.

The germline CDR1 and CDR2 sequences are SNHLY and FYNNEI. This CDR3 comprises 15 residues. V was trimmed by 2 bases and J by 1 base, leaving 11 bases between them. This PCR relied on a set of 60 Vbeta primers and 13 Jbeta primers. The assay was immunoSEQ multiplex PCR, and TCRdb's table has in-frame clones only and misses some. The data show some 110,000 clones, roughly three fifths seen once. This receptor was obtained from a woman between 35 and 50 years old in good health and CMV-seropositive. The J gene is TRBJ1-1, the V gene TRBV2; possible D gene TRBD1, 5 bases. What was sequenced was PBMCs. The CDR3 spells CASSELGLTNTEAFF. The CDR3 DNA is TGTGCCAGCAGTGAATTGGGGCTAACGAACACTGAAGCTTTCTTT.